Presented here are 30 T cell receptor beta chains from one specimen sequenced in a study of CXCR3-negative and CXCR3-positive naive CD8 T cells. Antigen specificity for these receptors is unknown. Study-level findings and limits: Higher TRB CDR3 hydrophobicity marked CXCR3-positive naive cells relative to CXCR3-negative naive cells.

UMI labels and 5' RACE were used to prepare the TRB cDNA libraries. One entry per CDR3 protein, without DNA, is what TCRdb gives after re-calling the 5' RACE reads. The sample totals approximately 120,000 distinct CDR3 sequences. Sequenced: naive CXCR3+ CD8+ T cells from blood. Documented subset: CD45RO-CCR7+CD27+CD95- naive CD8+ T cells expressing CXCR3 (TNR3+). These receptors originate from a human donor in good health. Some clones in this sample may be carry-over from other donors' samples.

This CDR3 is CASRTWTSGSGEQYF. This rearrangement joins TRBV7-8 to TRBJ2-7; absent DNA, TCRdb's TRBD2 call cannot be checked. In germline, CDR1 is SGHVS, CDR2 FQNEAQ. CDR3 length equals 15 residues.

This chain uses TRBV12-3 or TRBV12-4 with TRBJ2-7. This CDR3 has 12 amino acids. The CDR3 loop is CASSLRPDEQYF.

V and J are TRBV28 and TRBJ1-1; the TRBD1 assignment by TCRdb is unverifiable without DNA. Germline lookup yields CDR1 MDHEN and CDR2 SYDVKM. The CDR3 loop spans 16 amino acids. CDR3 sequence: CASSPYLGTPITEAFF.

The chain combines TRBV6-5 with TRBJ1-2; TCRdb names TRBD1, which stays unverified in the absence of DNA. CDR1 and CDR2 (germline): MNHEY, SVGAGI. The CDR3 is 11 residues long. CDR3 sequence: CASSSGYGYTF.

This chain links TRBV27 with TRBJ2-1; TCRdb calls TRBD2, which cannot be checked without DNA. The CDR3 extends over 15 amino acids. Germline lookup yields CDR1 MNHEY and CDR2 SMNVEV (reference sequence). The CDR3 region is CASTTMGPFYNEQFF.

The chain carries TRBV28 and TRBJ1-4; the D call of TRBD1 rests on TCRdb alone, since no DNA is present to check it. CDR3 size: 15 residues. Germline V gene lookup returns CDR1 MDHEN and CDR2 SYDVKM. CDR3 sequence reads: CASSPRLSANEKLFF.

V usage is TRBV2 and J usage is TRBJ2-1. Germline CDR1 SNHLY, CDR2 FYNNEI. This CDR3 is built from 16 residues. The CDR3 loop reads CASSEAGLAGNNEQFF.

V gene TRBV20-1 combines with J gene TRBJ2-1; TCRdb outputs TRBD1, but without DNA this stays unchecked. CDR1 is DFQATT, CDR2 SNEGSKA, per germline (reference sequence). The CDR3 spans 14 residues. CDR3 sequence reads: CSARSRDRPNEQFF.

This rearrangement joins TRBV5-1 to TRBJ2-4; TCRdb's D call of TRBD2 is untestable without DNA. Germline V lookup: CDR1 SGHRS, CDR2 YFSETQ. This CDR3 contains 13 residues. CDR3 loop: CASSGWGENIQYF.

This rearrangement joins TRBV19 to TRBJ1-1; TCRdb's D gene call, TRBD1, goes unchecked for lack of DNA. CDR3 size: 13 residues. CDR1 and CDR2 (germline): LNHDA, SQIVND (reference sequence). The CDR3 region is CASSYRGNTEAFF.

The chain has TRBV28 and TRBJ2-7; TCRdb reports TRBD1, a call that lacks DNA to check it against. From germline, CDR1 is MDHEN and CDR2 SYDVKM. The CDR3 has 13 amino acids. The CDR3 loop reads CASSSLGNYEQYF.

The chain links TRBV29-1 to TRBJ1-1. Germline loops: CDR1 SQVTM, CDR2 ANQGSEA. The CDR3 is made up of 11 amino acids. This CDR3 reads CSVDENTEAFF.

The V call is TRBV4-3, the J call TRBJ2-2; TCRdb designates TRBD2, a call that cannot be tested without DNA. From germline, CDR1 is LGHNA and CDR2 YSLEER. The CDR3 loop spans 17 amino acids. The CDR3 here is CASSQEIAGGPTGELFF.

The rearrangement joins TRBV25-1 to TRBJ1-2; TCRdb indicates TRBD1, and absent DNA this call remains unverified. The CDR3 is 17 amino acids. Germline loops: CDR1 MGHDK, CDR2 SYGVNS. This chain's CDR3 is CASSEGVTGPSNYGYTF.

The gene calls are TRBV15 and TRBJ2-5. Germline V gives CDR1 LNHNV, CDR2 YYDKDF (reference sequence). CDR3 length: 16 residues. CDR3: CATSRDYSKYQETQYF.

The rearrangement joins TRBV18 to TRBJ2-1; lacking DNA, the TRBD2 call made by TCRdb goes unchecked. Looked up from germline, CDR1 is KGHSH and CDR2 is LQKENI. The CDR3 covers 16 residues. CDR3: CASSHPSEVRYNEQFF.

The chain has TRBV6-4 and TRBJ2-1; TCRdb's D gene call, TRBD2, goes unchecked for lack of DNA. Germline CDR1 and CDR2: MRHNA and SNTAGT. This CDR3 is built from 22 residues. CDR3 residues: CASSDSLTRCTFNSWERQEEFF.

V gene TRBV27 combines with J gene TRBJ2-4; absent DNA, TCRdb's TRBD2 call cannot be checked. Germline assignment: CDR1 MNHEY and CDR2 SMNVEV (reference sequence). This CDR3 spans 16 amino acids. The CDR3 sequence: CASSSRTSGIKNIQYF.

This chain links TRBV13 with TRBJ2-7; absent DNA, TCRdb's TRBD1 call cannot be checked. The V gene's germline CDR1 is PRHDT and CDR2 FYEKMQ (reference sequence). The CDR3 contains 15 residues. The CDR3 protein is CASSLVGQGLLEQYF.

The chain has TRBV28 and TRBJ2-3; TCRdb's D gene call, TRBD2, goes unchecked for lack of DNA. Germline assignment: CDR1 MDHEN and CDR2 SYDVKM. This CDR3 contains 15 residues. This chain's CDR3 is CASSLLDSSTDTQYF.

V gene TRBV28 combines with J gene TRBJ2-7. The CDR3 sequence is 13 residues long. Looked up from germline, CDR1 is MDHEN and CDR2 is SYDVKM. The CDR3 protein is CASSLSVGYEQYF.

The gene calls are TRBV11-3 and TRBJ2-7. The V gene's germline CDR1 is SGHNT and CDR2 YENEEA. This CDR3 comprises 15 residues. CDR3 in amino acids: CASSLSDLLPYEQYF.

The chain links TRBV5-6 to TRBJ2-7. Germline V gene sequence: CDR1 SGHDT, CDR2 YYEEEE. This CDR3 has 11 amino acids. The CDR3 sequence is CASSFTYEQYF. The variable domain in full, with the rest retrieved from reference TRBV5-6 and TRBJ2-7, is DAGVTQSPTHLIKTRGQQVTLRCSPKSGHDTVSWYQQALGQGPQFIFQYYEEEERQRGNFPDRFSGHQFPNYSSELNVNALLLGDSALYLCASSFTYEQYFGPGTRLTVT.

This chain connects TRBV11-1 to TRBJ1-1; checking the TCRdb D call of TRBD1 is not possible without DNA. CDR1 is SGHAT, CDR2 FQDESV, per germline (reference sequence). The CDR3 consists of 14 residues. The CDR3: CASSVTGGNTEAFF. Using reference TRBV11-1 and TRBJ1-1 for the parts outside the CDR3, the full variable domain is EAEVAQSPRYKITEKSQAVAFWCDPISGHATLYWYRQILGQGPELLVQFQDESVVDDSQLPKDRFSAERLKGVDSTLKIQPAELGDSAMYLCASSVTGGNTEAFFGQGTRLTVV.

The gene calls are TRBV6-5 and TRBJ2-1; without DNA, the TCRdb call of TRBD1 cannot be checked. The CDR3 extends over 13 amino acids. Germline V gene lookup returns CDR1 MNHEY and CDR2 SVGAGI. Here the CDR3 reads CACGPPSYNEQFF.

The J gene is TRBJ2-1, the V gene TRBV6-5; TCRdb's D call, TRBD1, is unchecked because there is no DNA. The germline gives CDR1 MNHEY, CDR2 SVGAGI. The CDR3 has 14 amino acids. This chain's CDR3 is CASSPYSRGDEQFF.

The chain employs TRBV20-1 and TRBJ2-1; TCRdb returns TRBD2, unconfirmable since there is no DNA. The V gene's germline CDR1 is DFQATT and CDR2 SNEGSKA (reference sequence). The CDR3 loop spans 18 amino acids. CDR3 loop: CSARSGTSGWGSYNEQFF.

This chain links TRBV9 with TRBJ2-7; TCRdb's D call, TRBD2, is unchecked because there is no DNA. CDR3 length: 16 residues. Germline lookup yields CDR1 SGDLS and CDR2 YYNGEE. CDR3: CASSVETGLGIYEQYF.

V and J are TRBV7-9 and TRBJ2-1; the TCRdb call, TRBD1, lacks DNA for checking. This CDR3 is 17 amino acids long. The germline V gene encodes CDR1 SEHNR and CDR2 FQNEAQ (reference sequence). CDR3 loop: CASSHPGQGRIYNEQFF.

This rearrangement joins TRBV29-1 to TRBJ2-3. Germline V CDR1 and CDR2: SQVTM, ANQGSEA. The CDR3 totals 16 residues. The CDR3 sequence is CSVEKDKELTTDTQYF.